These 23 T cell receptor beta chains came from one sample sequenced in a study of blood T cell repertoires in COVID-19. The repertoire was sequenced with immunoSEQ multiplex PCR; TCRdb's copy has only in-frame clones and lacks some. The sample holds 150,000 to 200,000 clones, around 80% seen once. The material sequenced was peripheral blood. The receptors originated from a man aged 30-40 years with active or convalescent COVID-19.

The table lists this clone with a few counts. The chain links TRBV2 to TRBJ1-4, with 9 bases identical to TRBD1. The CDR3 length is 14 residues. Germline V CDR1 and CDR2: SNHLY, FYNNEI. Germline trimming cut 7 bases from V and 2 bases from J; bases unmatched to any gene: 2. The CDR3 sequence: CASTDRGTNEKLFF. The CDR3 DNA sequence: TGTGCCAGCACAGACAGGGGGACTAATGAAAAACTGTTTTTT. Full variable domain (remainder filled in from reference TRBV2 and TRBJ1-4): EPEVTQTPSHQVTQMGQEVILRCVPISNHLYFYWYRQILGQKVEFLVSFYNNEISEKSEIFDDQFSVERPDGSNFTLKIRSTKLEDSAMYFCASTDRGTNEKLFFGSGTQLSVL.

CDR3 residues: CASSPQQLYTEAFF. CDR3 bases: TGTGCCAGCAGTCCGCAACAGCTTTACACTGAAGCTTTCTTT. The genes are TRBV27 and TRBJ1-1; no firm D call. Germline V lookup: CDR1 MNHEY, CDR2 SMNVEV (reference sequence). V dropped 5 bases and J dropped 3 bases, with 13 bases sitting between them. The CDR3 is 14 amino acids.

The CDR3 DNA is TGTGCCAGCAGACCCCCGACAGAGAACTATGGCTACACCTTC. Its translation: CASRPPTENYGYTF. The gene calls are TRBV28 and TRBJ1-2; possible D gene TRBD1, 5 bases. The CDR3 spans 14 residues. Germline lookup yields CDR1 MDHEN and CDR2 SYDVKM. Trimming cost V 6 bases and J 2 bases, with 13 bases left between them.

This clone appeared a single time. The DNA for the CDR3 is TGTGCCAGCAGCCAAGACAACAGGTTTTTTAACTATGGCTACACCTTC. Translation gives CASSQDNRFFNYGYTF. The chain joins TRBV14 to TRBJ1-2; D might be TRBD1 (5 bases). Trimming left V 0 bases short and J 1 base short, with 12 bases between. The CDR3 has 16 amino acids. Germline CDR1 is SGHDN and CDR2 is FVKESK. The variable domain in full, completed from reference TRBV14 and TRBJ1-2, reads EAGVTQFPSHSVIEKGQTVTLRCDPISGHDNLYWYRRVMGKEIKFLLHFVKESKQDESGMPNNRFLAERTGGTYSTLKVQPAELEDSGVYFCASSQDNRFFNYGYTFGSGTRLTVV.

The V gene is TRBV25-1, the J gene TRBJ1-4, with D unclear. The germline V gene encodes CDR1 MGHDK and CDR2 SYGVNS. The CDR3 extends over 14 amino acids. Trimming left V 1 base short and J 3 bases short, with 6 bases between. The CDR3 region is CASSESRANEKLFF. The CDR3 nucleotides read TGTGCCAGCAGTGAATCGAGGGCTAATGAAAAACTGTTTTTT.

The chain joins TRBV4-3 to TRBJ2-5; 9 bases agree with TRBD2. V was pared by 4 bases and J by 5 bases, with 11 bases of the junction left unmatched. Germline V CDR1 and CDR2: LGHNA, YSLEER. The CDR3 is made up of 16 amino acids. CDR3 nucleotides: TGCGCCAGCAGCCGCTTGGCGGGAGGGGCGGGGGAGACCCAGTACTTC. This codes for CASSRLAGGAGETQYF.

V and J are TRBV13 and TRBJ1-1; possibly TRBD1 for D (5 bases). V was shortened by 5 bases and J by 4 bases, with 14 bases between the two germline ends. Germline CDR1 PRHDT, CDR2 FYEKMQ (reference sequence). This CDR3 comprises 14 residues. The CDR3, as DNA: TGTGCCAGCAGCCCCCTGGGGGGAGGCACTGAAGCTTTCTTT. Residues: CASSPLGGGTEAFF.

This chain uses TRBV5-6 with TRBJ1-2; TRBD1 is a possible D gene (6 bases). Trimming took 0 bases from V and 2 from J, leaving 20 bases between them. The CDR3 contains 18 residues. Germline V gene sequence: CDR1 SGHDT, CDR2 YYEEEE. The CDR3 bases are TGTGCCAGCAGCTTGGTTTGGACAGCCCCACTTCTCAACTATGGCTACACCTTC. This encodes CASSLVWTAPLLNYGYTF.

The chain is built from TRBV10-3 and TRBJ2-2, with D maybe TRBD2 (5 bases). In germline, CDR1 is ENHRY, CDR2 SYGVKD. The CDR3 covers 16 residues. Between the trimmed V and J ends, which lost 8 bases and 3 bases, there was a span of 19 bases. In DNA, the CDR3 is TGTGCCATCGATCGAGGCTCGATGGGAGACACCGGGGAGCTGTTTTTT. Protein product: CAIDRGSMGDTGELFF.

The V call is TRBV27, the J call TRBJ2-7; D is possibly TRBD1 (5 bases). The V and J ends lost 6 bases and 0 bases respectively, with 18 bases between them. Germline V gene sequence: CDR1 MNHEY, CDR2 SMNVEV (reference sequence). CDR3 length equals 16 residues. CDR3 nucleotide sequence: TGTGCCAGCAGCCCTATAGCAGGGCCCGCCTCCTACGAGCAGTACTTC. Amino acid sequence: CASSPIAGPASYEQYF.

The chain employs TRBV9 and TRBJ2-1, with a tentative D call TRBD1 (6 bases). V lost 3 bases to trimming and J lost 2 bases, with 12 bases between them. Germline loops: CDR1 SGDLS, CDR2 YYNGEE. This CDR3 is 15 amino acids long. CDR3 nucleotide sequence: TGTGCCAGCAGCGAGTTCGAGGGGGCCTACAATGAGCAGTTCTTC. Translating it yields CASSEFEGAYNEQFF.

The chain has TRBV11-3 and TRBJ1-3; D not certain. V was trimmed by 5 bases and J by 7 bases, leaving 9 bases between them. Germline loops: CDR1 SGHNT, CDR2 YENEEA. This CDR3 is built from 12 residues. CDR3 DNA: TGTGCCAGCAGCCACGCGATCAACACCATATATTTT. This encodes CASSHAINTIYF. Variable domain in full (rest from reference TRBV11-3 and TRBJ1-3): EAGVVQSPRYKIIEKKQPVAFWCNPISGHNTLYWYLQNLGQGPELLIRYENEEAVDDSQLPKDRFSAERLKGVDSTLKIQPAELGDSAVYLCASSHAINTIYFGEGSWLTVV.

This clone was detected once. The rearrangement joins TRBV3-1 (or the pseudogene TRBV3-2) to TRBJ2-2; D might be TRBD1 (6 bases). Germline V gives CDR1 LGHDT, CDR2 YNNKEL (reference sequence). The CDR3 length is 14 residues. Trimming took off 5 bases at V and 7 bases at J, with 14 bases between the two ends. The CDR3: CASSTTGSHGELFF. The CDR3 nucleotides are TGTGCCAGCAGCACCACAGGGAGCCACGGGGAGCTGTTTTTT.

To note about this clone: Within the sample, other DNA sequences also encode this same CDR3. The CDR3 reads CASRVALASAGELFF. The CDR3 DNA is TGTGCCAGCAGAGTAGCACTAGCGAGCGCCGGGGAGCTGTTTTTT. The V and J genes are TRBV28 and TRBJ2-2; 7 bases match TRBD2. This CDR3 is built from 15 residues. The germline CDR1 and CDR2 sequences are MDHEN and SYDVKM. V was pared by 6 bases and J by 6 bases, with 10 bases of the junction left unmatched.

This clone has just one count. This chain connects TRBV6-5 to TRBJ1-2; the match to TRBD1 covers 8 bases. The CDR3 is made up of 15 amino acids. J was trimmed by 11 bases and V by 10 bases; bases with no gene match: 21. Looked up from germline, CDR1 is MNHEY and CDR2 is SVGAGI. The CDR3 loop reads CATRNSGGGMVGYTF. CDR3 coding DNA: TGTGCCACCCGAAATTCAGGGGGCGGGATGGTAGGGTACACCTTC.

The V and J genes are TRBV28 and TRBJ2-1; possibly TRBD1 for D (5 bases). V dropped 5 bases and J dropped 3 bases, with 20 bases sitting between them. This CDR3 contains 17 residues. CDR1 is MDHEN, CDR2 SYDVKM, per germline. The DNA for the CDR3 is TGTGCCAGCAGTGAACTGAACAGGTTCTCCCTCTACAATGAGCAGTTCTTC. Its protein product is CASSELNRFSLYNEQFF.

The V and J genes are TRBV4-1 and TRBJ2-5, with TRBD2 matching 9 bases. With 1 base clipped from V and 5 bases from J, the junction kept 8 bases outside the gene matches. The CDR3 is 16 residues long. The germline V gene encodes CDR1 MGHRA and CDR2 YSYEKL. The CDR3 DNA follows: TGCGCCAGCAGCCAAGTAGCGGGGGCGTCCGGGGAGACCCAGTACTTC. Protein sequence: CASSQVAGASGETQYF.

The rearrangement uses TRBV4-1 and TRBJ2-5; no clear D. The CDR3 is 13 residues long. Trimming took off 4 bases at V and 5 bases at J, with 11 bases between the two ends. In germline, CDR1 is MGHRA, CDR2 YSYEKL. The CDR3 here is CASSPSRLETQYF. The CDR3 DNA sequence: TGCGCCAGCAGCCCGAGCCGGTTGGAGACCCAGTACTTC.

V and J are TRBV2 and TRBJ1-2; possibly TRBD1 for D (6 bases). The CDR3 spans 14 residues. Looked up from germline, CDR1 is SNHLY and CDR2 is FYNNEI. Between the trimmed V and J ends, which lost 8 bases and 1 base, there was a span of 14 bases. CDR3 DNA: TGTGCCAGCGAAGACAGGACGGGTAACTATGGCTACACCTTC. Amino acids: CASEDRTGNYGYTF.

CDR3 sequence (DNA): TGTGCCAGCAGTCGGACAGCACCCCAAGAGACCCAGTACTTC. Translating gives CASSRTAPQETQYF. This chain uses TRBV6-5 with TRBJ2-5; D is possibly TRBD1 (6 bases). V was shortened by 5 bases and J by 1 base, with 11 bases between the two germline ends. The CDR3 totals 14 residues. Germline-derived CDR1 and CDR2 are MNHEY and SVGAGI.

The gene calls are TRBV2 and TRBJ1-6; 9 nucleotides agree with TRBD1. Germline-derived CDR1 and CDR2 are SNHLY and FYNNEI. Trimming removed 10 bases from V and 12 bases from J; junction bases left unmatched: 4. CDR3 length equals 11 residues. CDR3 in amino acids: CAMDRGGPLHF. CDR3 in DNA: TGTGCCATGGACAGGGGCGGACCCCTCCACTTT.

This clone was counted a single time. This chain connects TRBV6-5 to TRBJ1-4; 9 bases agree with TRBD1. The J segment lost 7 bases and the V segment lost 0 bases, leaving 6 bases of the junction unmatched. The CDR3 totals 16 residues. From germline, CDR1 is MNHEY and CDR2 SVGAGI. The CDR3 reads CASSYSPGQGGEKLFF. The CDR3 coding sequence is TGTGCCAGCAGTTACTCTCCGGGACAGGGAGGTGAAAAACTGTTTTTT.

The V call is TRBV7-9, the J call TRBJ1-2; TRBD1 agrees at 10 bases. Losses at the gene ends were 0 bases for V and 4 bases for J; bases not matched to a gene: 5. Germline lookup yields CDR1 SEHNR and CDR2 FQNEAQ (reference sequence). The CDR3 length is 16 residues. This CDR3 reads CASSLAGTGDTYGYTF. CDR3 DNA: TGTGCCAGCAGCTTAGCCGGGACAGGGGATACCTATGGCTACACCTTC. Full variable domain (remainder filled in from reference TRBV7-9 and TRBJ1-2): DTGVSQNPRHKITKRGQNVTFRCDPISEHNRLYWYRQTLGQGPEFLTYFQNEAQLEKSRLLSDRFSAERPKGSFSTLEIQRTEQGDSAMYLCASSLAGTGDTYGYTFGSGTRLTVV.